These 21 T cell receptor beta chains originate from one sample sequenced in a study of human T cells and chemical hapten exposure. Described time point: pre-sensitization, week 0. Treatment described: therapeutic diphenylcyclopropenone sensitization with weekly scalp DPC. MiXCR, applied by TCRdb to the RACE reads, yields one record per CDR3 protein. The sample contains roughly 100,000 distinct CDR3 sequences, 11% of which appear only once. The sample in question was whole blood, obtained in connection with sensitization to the hapten diphenylcyclopropenone (DPC). These receptors all stem from a woman aged 60 to 75 with alopecia areata. Some clones in this sample may be carry-over from other donors' samples.

The rearrangement links TRBV5-4 to TRBJ2-5; possible D gene TRBD1, 7 bases. V gave up 4 bases and J gave up 3 bases, with 16 bases separating them. There are 15 residues in the CDR3. CDR1 is SGHNT and CDR2 is YYREEE in the germline V gene (reference sequence). The CDR3 nucleotides are TGTGCCAGCAGCGCGGCCGGGGGACAGAAAGAGACCCAGTACTTC. Translating gives CASSAAGGQKETQYF.

This clonotype was recorded a few times. This chain uses TRBV3-1 with TRBJ1-1; a possible D gene is TRBD1 (5 bases). The length of the CDR3 is 16 residues. The V and J ends lost 0 bases and 0 bases respectively, with 11 bases between them. Germline V gene data show CDR1 as LGHDT and CDR2 as YNNKEL (reference sequence). The CDR3 DNA sequence: TGTGCCAGCAGCCAAGAGTGGGGGATCATGAACACTGAAGCTTTCTTT. Translating it yields CASSQEWGIMNTEAFF.

In its sample, this clonotype was seen a few times. The chain has TRBV10-2 and TRBJ2-5; D is possibly TRBD1 (6 bases). Germline V gene sequence: CDR1 WSHSY, CDR2 SAAADI. There are 14 residues in the CDR3. V was shortened by 6 bases and J by 4 bases, with 15 bases between the two germline ends. The CDR3 is CASSNGQLRETQYF. The CDR3 nucleotides read TGCGCCAGCAGCAATGGACAGTTGAGAGAGACCCAGTACTTC.

This clonotype was found many times. The chain combines TRBV6-6 with TRBJ2-1; 9 bases are a match to TRBD1. Trimming took 4 bases from V and 10 from J; bases not matched to a gene: 11. Germline V lookup: CDR1 MNHNY, CDR2 SVGAGI (reference sequence). The CDR3 covers 15 residues. CDR3 nucleotide sequence: TGTGCCAGCAGTTTCACACGGGGCGGGACAGGGGAGCAGTTCTTC. It translates to CASSFTRGGTGEQFF.

The gene calls are TRBV6-6 and TRBJ2-1, with 13 bases fitting TRBD2. CDR3 size: 16 residues. Germline V gene sequence: CDR1 MNHNY, CDR2 SVGAGI (reference sequence). V was pared by 5 bases and J by 5 bases, with 6 bases of the junction left unmatched. The chain's CDR3 is CASSHHGTSGDNEQFF. The CDR3, as DNA: TGTGCCAGCAGTCACCACGGGACTAGCGGGGACAATGAGCAGTTCTTC.

This chain connects TRBV7-9 to TRBJ2-5; TRBD2 aligns across 7 bases. Per the germline V gene, CDR1 is SEHNR and CDR2 is FQNEAQ (reference sequence). Trimming cost V 1 base and J 1 base; bases outside gene matches: 3. CDR3 length: 15 residues. In DNA form, the CDR3 reads TGTGCCAGCAGCTTAGGGGGACTAACCCAAGAGACCCAGTACTTC. Its protein product is CASSLGGLTQETQYF.

This clonotype has only a few counts. The rearrangement joins TRBV7-2 to TRBJ2-1, with a weak D call TRBD2 (5 bases). The CDR3 loop spans 14 amino acids. Per germline, CDR1 SGHTA and CDR2 FQGNSA. The ends were cut back, 0 bases at V and 6 bases at J, with 9 bases in the middle. The CDR3 region has the DNA TGTGCCAGCAGCTTAGCGGAGACTATCAATGAGCAGTTCTTC. Protein sequence: CASSLAETINEQFF. The full variable domain, in which reference TRBV7-2 and TRBJ2-1 provide the parts outside the CDR3, is GAGVSQSPSNKVTEKGKDVELRCDPISGHTALYWYRQSLGQGLEFLIYFQGNSAPDKSGLPSDRFSAERTGGSVSTLTIQRTQQEDSAVYLCASSLAETINEQFFGPGTRLTVL.

This clonotype came up a few times. This chain connects TRBV29-1 to TRBJ2-3; D unclear. Germline CDR1 is SQVTM and CDR2 is ANQGSEA. V shed 5 bases and J shed 5 bases, with 11 bases lying between them. CDR3 length: 12 amino acids. The CDR3 sequence: CSVSPPEDTQYF. CDR3 bases: TGCAGCGTTTCCCCGCCGGAAGATACGCAGTATTTT.

This clonotype was found many times. The chain employs TRBV5-1 and TRBJ2-5; tentatively, D is TRBD1 (6 bases). Between the trimmed V and J ends, which lost 7 bases and 3 bases, there was a span of 25 bases. CDR1 and CDR2 from the germline V gene are SGHRS and YFSETQ. The CDR3 length is 17 residues. The CDR3 sequence: CASRKGPYRASEETQYF. The CDR3 DNA reads TGCGCCAGCCGGAAGGGTCCATACAGGGCTTCGGAAGAGACCCAGTACTTC.

This clonotype was observed a handful of times. This chain links TRBV10-3 with TRBJ1-2; 9 bases are shared with TRBD1. The V gene end was trimmed by 6 bases and the J gene end by 4 bases; junction bases not matched to a gene: 6. The CDR3 is 14 amino acids. Germline V lookup: CDR1 ENHRY, CDR2 SYGVKD. CDR3 protein: CAIRGQGTSYGYTF. DNA of the CDR3: TGTGCCATCAGAGGACAGGGGACTAGCTATGGCTACACCTTC.

This clonotype has ten or more counts. The CDR3 protein is CATSTQRATEAFF. CDR3 in DNA: TGTGCCACCAGCACTCAAAGGGCCACTGAAGCTTTCTTT. The V and J genes are TRBV15 and TRBJ1-1, with D uncertain. CDR3 length: 13 residues. V was pared by 4 bases and J by 4 bases, with 10 bases between. Germline V lookup: CDR1 LNHNV, CDR2 YYDKDF (reference sequence).

The rearrangement links TRBV30 to TRBJ1-4; 9 bases agree with TRBD1. This CDR3 contains 12 residues. Germline CDR1 is GTSNPN and CDR2 is SVGIG (reference sequence). With V trimmed by 4 bases and J by 7 bases, 1 base remained unmatched. CDR3 in DNA: TGTGCCTGGAACAGGGGGCTTGAAAAACTGTTTTTT. This codes for CAWNRGLEKLFF.

This clonotype was counted many times. The chain joins TRBV24-1 to TRBJ2-3; 8 bases fit TRBD2. The CDR3 has 14 amino acids. Germline CDR1 is KGHDR and CDR2 is SFDVKD. The junction had 4 bases not matched to a gene; V was cut back by 6 bases and J by 3 bases. The CDR3 nucleotides are TGTGCCACCAGTCGGGGCGGGGGGACAGATACGCAGTATTTT. It yields the protein CATSRGGGTDTQYF.

At least ten counts were recorded for this clonotype. The J gene is TRBJ1-3, the V gene TRBV11-2; no reliable D call. CDR3 length: 15 amino acids. Germline loops: CDR1 SGHAT, CDR2 FQNNGV. With 1 base removed from V and 0 bases from J, the gap between germline ends came to 7 bases. This CDR3 is CASSLVGDSGNTIYF. The CDR3 region has the DNA TGTGCCAGCAGCTTAGTGGGCGACTCTGGAAACACCATATATTTT.

There are many counts of this clonotype. The CDR3 sequence is CASSLSGGLLYNEQFF. The DNA for the CDR3 is TGTGCCAGCAGCCTAAGCGGGGGTCTCTTATACAATGAGCAGTTCTTC. This sequence joins TRBV5-4 and TRBJ2-1, with TRBD2 identical over 8 bases. V lost 4 bases and J lost 4; bases outside the gene matches: 10. Germline CDR1 and CDR2: SGHNT and YYREEE (reference sequence). There are 16 residues in the CDR3.

This clonotype was picked up many times. The V and J genes are TRBV5-1 and TRBJ2-5; D gene ambiguous. Germline V gene data show CDR1 as SGHRS and CDR2 as YFSETQ. V was pared by 3 bases and J by 5 bases, with 11 bases between. The CDR3 has 13 amino acids. CDR3 DNA: TGCGCCAGCAGCTACCGGTCCTCTGAGACCCAGTACTTC. Translated: CASSYRSSETQYF.

The chain combines TRBV9 with TRBJ2-2; D is possibly TRBD1 or TRBD2 (5 bases each). Germline assignment: CDR1 SGDLS and CDR2 YYNGEE. The CDR3 runs 13 residues. The V gene lost 5 bases and the J gene lost 4 bases, with 9 bases spanning the gap. The CDR3 coding sequence is TGTGCCAGCAGAGGGACCTTCACCGGGGAGCTGTTTTTT. Its translation: CASRGTFTGELFF. Full variable domain (outside the CDR3, taken from reference TRBV9 and TRBJ2-2): DSGVTQTPKHLITATGQRVTLRCSPRSGDLSVYWYQQSLDQGLQFLIQYYNGEERAKGNILERFSAQQFPDLHSELNLSSLELGDSALYFCASRGTFTGELFFGEGSRLTVL.

This clonotype was seen repeatedly, ten times or more. This chain links TRBV27 with TRBJ1-2, with D possibly being TRBD1 (6 bases). The CDR3 is 14 amino acids. Trimming cost V 5 bases and J 3 bases, with 13 bases left between them. Germline V gives CDR1 MNHEY, CDR2 SMNVEV (reference sequence). In DNA, the CDR3 is TGTGCCAGCAGTATTACCCGACAGGACTATGGCTACACCTTC. This translates into CASSITRQDYGYTF.

The chain is built from TRBV7-3 and TRBJ2-2; TRBD2 is a possible D gene (6 bases). Germline V lookup: CDR1 SGHTA, CDR2 FQGTGA. Trimming took 5 bases from V and 0 from J, leaving 13 bases between them. The length of the CDR3 is 16 residues. The CDR3 reads CASSRSPGANTGELFF. The CDR3 coding sequence is TGTGCCAGCAGCCGAAGCCCGGGGGCGAACACCGGGGAGCTGTTTTTT.

This clonotype was counted many times. The chain combines TRBV14 with TRBJ1-2; D is perhaps TRBD1 (5 bases). CDR1 and CDR2 from the germline V gene are SGHDN and FVKESK. Between the trimmed V and J ends, which lost 1 base and 4 bases, there was a span of 13 bases. The CDR3 is 15 amino acids. CDR3 nucleotides: TGTGCCAGCAGCCAAGTGGCGGGGGACCGCTATGGCTACACCTTC. Translation gives CASSQVAGDRYGYTF.

This clonotype was detected many times. The chain employs TRBV2 and TRBJ2-1, with 8 positions matching TRBD2. The V gene's germline CDR1 is SNHLY and CDR2 FYNNEI. The CDR3 is 15 residues long. The J segment lost 2 bases and the V segment lost 7 bases, leaving 7 bases of the junction unmatched. The CDR3 region has the DNA TGTGCCAGCACTAGAGCGGGGGCCACCTACAATGAGCAGTTCTTC. Its translation: CASTRAGATYNEQFF.